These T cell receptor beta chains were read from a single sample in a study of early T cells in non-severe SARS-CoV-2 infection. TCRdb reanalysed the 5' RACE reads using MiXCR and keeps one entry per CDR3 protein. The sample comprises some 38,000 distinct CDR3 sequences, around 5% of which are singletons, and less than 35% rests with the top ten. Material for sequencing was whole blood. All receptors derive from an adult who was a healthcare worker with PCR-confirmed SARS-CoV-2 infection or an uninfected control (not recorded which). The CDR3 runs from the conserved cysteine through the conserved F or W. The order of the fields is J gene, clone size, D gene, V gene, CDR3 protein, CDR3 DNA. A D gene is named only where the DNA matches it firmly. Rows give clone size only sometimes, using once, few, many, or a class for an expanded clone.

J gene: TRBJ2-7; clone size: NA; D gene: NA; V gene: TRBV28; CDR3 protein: CASSWAGAPYEQYF; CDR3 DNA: TGTGCCAGCAGTTGGGCAGGGGCCCCCTACGAGCAGTACTTC
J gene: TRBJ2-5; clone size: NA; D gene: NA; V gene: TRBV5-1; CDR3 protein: CASSLVDQETQYF; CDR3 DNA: TGCGCCAGCAGCTTGGTGGACCAAGAGACCCAGTACTTC
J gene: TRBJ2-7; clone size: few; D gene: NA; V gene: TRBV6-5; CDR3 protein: CASSYDRFDSYEQYF; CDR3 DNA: TGTGCCAGCAGTTATGACCGGTTCGACTCCTACGAGCAGTACTTC
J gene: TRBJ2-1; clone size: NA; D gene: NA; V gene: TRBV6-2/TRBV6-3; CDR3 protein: CASSPLLGGSYNEQFF; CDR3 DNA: TGTGCCAGCAGTCCCCTCCTGGGGGGTAGCTACAATGAGCAGTTCTTC
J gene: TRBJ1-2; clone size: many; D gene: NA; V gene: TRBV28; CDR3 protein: CASSFRAGPNGYTF; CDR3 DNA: TGTGCCAGCAGTTTTAGGGCGGGGCCAAATGGCTACACCTTC
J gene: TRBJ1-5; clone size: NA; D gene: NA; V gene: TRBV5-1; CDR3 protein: CASSYRMGNQPQHF; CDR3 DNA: TGCGCCAGCAGCTACCGGATGGGCAATCAGCCCCAGCATTTT
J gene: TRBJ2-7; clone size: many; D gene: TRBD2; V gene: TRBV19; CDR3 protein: CASSMNSGIGEQYF; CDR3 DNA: TGTGCCAGTAGTATGAACAGCGGGATTGGTGAGCAGTACTTC
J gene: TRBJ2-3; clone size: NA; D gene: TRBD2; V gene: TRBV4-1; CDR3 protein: CASSQFLAGDDTQYF; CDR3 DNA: TGCGCCAGCAGCCAATTCCTAGCGGGAGATGATACGCAGTATTTT
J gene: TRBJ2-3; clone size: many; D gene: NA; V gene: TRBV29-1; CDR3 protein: CSGGGGAIDTQYF; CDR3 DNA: TGCAGCGGCGGAGGGGGGGCGATAGATACGCAGTATTTT
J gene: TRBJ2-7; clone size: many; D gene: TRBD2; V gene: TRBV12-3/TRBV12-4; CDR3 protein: CASSFGSGMGEQYF; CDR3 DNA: TGTGCCAGCAGTTTCGGTAGCGGGATGGGCGAGCAGTACTTC
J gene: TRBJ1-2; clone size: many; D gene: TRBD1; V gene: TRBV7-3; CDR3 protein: CASSSNRGYGYTF; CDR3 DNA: TGTGCCAGCAGCTCTAACAGGGGATATGGCTACACCTTC
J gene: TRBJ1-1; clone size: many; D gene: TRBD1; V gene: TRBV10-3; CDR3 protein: CAISEQQGAYTEAFF; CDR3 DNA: TGTGCCATCAGTGAACAACAGGGGGCCTACACTGAAGCTTTCTTT
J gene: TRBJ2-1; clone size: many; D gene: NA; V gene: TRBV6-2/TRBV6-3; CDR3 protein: CASSPRQGRVYNEQFF; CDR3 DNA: TGTGCCAGCAGTCCTAGGCAGGGACGGGTTTACAATGAGCAGTTCTTC
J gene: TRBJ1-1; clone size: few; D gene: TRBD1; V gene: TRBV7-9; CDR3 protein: CASSHGTGNTEAFF; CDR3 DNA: TGTGCCAGCAGCCACGGGACAGGCAACACTGAAGCTTTCTTT
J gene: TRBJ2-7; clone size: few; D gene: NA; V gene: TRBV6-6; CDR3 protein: CASSSWGYEQYF; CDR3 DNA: TGTGCCAGCTCTAGCTGGGGATACGAGCAGTACTTC
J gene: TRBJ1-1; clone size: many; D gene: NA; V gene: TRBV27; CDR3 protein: CASSFMANTEAFF; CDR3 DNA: TGTGCCAGCAGTTTCATGGCGAACACTGAAGCTTTCTTT
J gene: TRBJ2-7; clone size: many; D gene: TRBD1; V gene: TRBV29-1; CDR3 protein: CSVLYRGRSSYEQYF; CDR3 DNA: TGCAGCGTTCTTTACAGGGGGCGCAGCTCCTACGAGCAGTACTTC
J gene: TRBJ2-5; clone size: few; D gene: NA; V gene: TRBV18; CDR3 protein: CASSPPPRPGRLQTQYF; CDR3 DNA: TGTGCCAGCTCACCACCTCCGCGGCCGGGCAGGCTGCAGACCCAGTACTTC
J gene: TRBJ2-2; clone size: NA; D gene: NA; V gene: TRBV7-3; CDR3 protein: CASSFLKNTGELFF; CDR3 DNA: TGTGCCAGCAGCTTTTTGAAGAACACCGGGGAGCTGTTTTTT
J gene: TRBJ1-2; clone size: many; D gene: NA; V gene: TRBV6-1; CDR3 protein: CASSENAASLYGYTF; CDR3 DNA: TGTGCCAGCAGTGAAAACGCGGCCAGCCTCTATGGCTACACCTTC
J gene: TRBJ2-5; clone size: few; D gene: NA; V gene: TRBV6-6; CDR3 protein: CASRGNAQETQYF; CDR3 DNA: TGTGCCAGCAGAGGGAATGCCCAAGAGACCCAGTACTTC
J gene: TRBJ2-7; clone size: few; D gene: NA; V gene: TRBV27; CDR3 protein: CASSFVLDREQYF; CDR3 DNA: TGTGCCAGCAGTTTTGTCCTAGATCGCGAGCAGTACTTC
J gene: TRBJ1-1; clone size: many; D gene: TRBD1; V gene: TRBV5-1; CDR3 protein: CASSKQGQGGEAFF; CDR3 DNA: TGCGCCAGCAGCAAACAAGGACAGGGAGGTGAAGCTTTCTTT
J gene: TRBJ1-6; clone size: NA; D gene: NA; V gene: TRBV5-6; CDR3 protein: CASSLERQGYSPLHF; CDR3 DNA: TGTGCCAGCAGCTTGGAACGGCAGGGATATTCACCCCTCCACTTT
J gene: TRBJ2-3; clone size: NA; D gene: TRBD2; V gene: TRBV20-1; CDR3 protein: CSATDQTSGVADTQYF; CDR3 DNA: TGCAGTGCCACCGACCAGACTAGCGGGGTTGCAGATACGCAGTATTTT
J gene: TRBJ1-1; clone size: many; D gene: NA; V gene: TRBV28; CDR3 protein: CASSLLVNTEAFF; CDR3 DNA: TGTGCCAGCAGTTTGTTAGTGAACACTGAAGCTTTCTTT
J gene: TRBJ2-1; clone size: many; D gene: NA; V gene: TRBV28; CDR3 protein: CASSFQGMGRQFF; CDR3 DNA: TGTGCCAGCAGTTTCCAGGGTATGGGAAGGCAGTTCTTC
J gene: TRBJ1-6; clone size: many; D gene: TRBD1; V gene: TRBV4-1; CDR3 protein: CASSQGQGAFYNSPLHF; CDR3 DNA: TGCGCCAGCAGCCAAGGACAGGGGGCTTTCTATAATTCACCCCTCCACTTT
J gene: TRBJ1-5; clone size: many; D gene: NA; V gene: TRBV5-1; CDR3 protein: CASSLAGQSNQPQHF; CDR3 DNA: TGCGCCAGCAGCTTGGCCGGACAGAGCAATCAGCCCCAGCATTTT
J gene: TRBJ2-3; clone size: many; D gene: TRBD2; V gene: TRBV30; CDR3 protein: CAWSNGGSGDTQYF; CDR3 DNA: TGTGCCTGGAGTAACGGCGGGAGTGGGGATACGCAGTATTTT
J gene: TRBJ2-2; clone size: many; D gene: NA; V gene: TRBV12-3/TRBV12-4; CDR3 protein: CASSYSTGFRAGELFF; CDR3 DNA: TGTGCCAGCAGTTACTCGACAGGTTTCAGGGCCGGGGAGCTGTTTTTT
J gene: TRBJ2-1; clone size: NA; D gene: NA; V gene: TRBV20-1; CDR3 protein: CSVARGASGNEQFF; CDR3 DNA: TGCAGTGTGGCCCGGGGGGCGTCGGGCAATGAGCAGTTCTTC
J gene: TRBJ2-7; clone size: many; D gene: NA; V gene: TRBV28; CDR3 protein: CASSSVTGRTYEQYF; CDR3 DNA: TGTGCCAGCAGTTCGGTGACGGGACGGACCTACGAGCAGTACTTC
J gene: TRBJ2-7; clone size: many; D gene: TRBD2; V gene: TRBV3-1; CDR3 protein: CASSQGSGLAGGEQYF; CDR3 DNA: TGTGCCAGCAGCCAAGGAAGTGGCCTAGCGGGAGGCGAGCAGTACTTC
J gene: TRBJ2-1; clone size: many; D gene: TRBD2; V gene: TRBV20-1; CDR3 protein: CSAPKGTSGTRTNEQFF; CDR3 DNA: TGCAGTGCTCCAAAAGGGACTAGCGGGACCAGAACCAATGAGCAGTTCTTC
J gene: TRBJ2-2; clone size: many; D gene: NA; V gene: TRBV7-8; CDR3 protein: CASSLGGLTGELFF; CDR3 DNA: TGTGCCAGCAGCTTAGGAGGACTCACCGGGGAGCTGTTTTTT
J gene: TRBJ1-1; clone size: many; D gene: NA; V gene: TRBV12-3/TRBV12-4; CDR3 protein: CASSLGPPRDTEAFF; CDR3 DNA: TGTGCCAGCAGTTTGGGCCCTCCCCGGGACACTGAAGCTTTCTTT
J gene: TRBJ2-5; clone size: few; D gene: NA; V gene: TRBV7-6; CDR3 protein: CASSWGLTQETQYF; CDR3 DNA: TGTGCCAGCAGTTGGGGACTGACACAAGAGACCCAGTACTTC
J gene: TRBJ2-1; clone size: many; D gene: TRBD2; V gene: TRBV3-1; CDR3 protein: CASSQGRLAGDNEQFF; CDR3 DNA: TGTGCCAGCAGCCAAGGCCGACTAGCGGGGGACAATGAGCAGTTCTTC
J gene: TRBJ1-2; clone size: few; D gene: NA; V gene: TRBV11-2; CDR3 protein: CASSLEGTYRGYTF; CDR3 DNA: TGTGCCAGCAGCTTAGAAGGGACATATCGTGGCTACACCTTC
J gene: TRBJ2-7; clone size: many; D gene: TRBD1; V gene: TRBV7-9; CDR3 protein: CASSLGQGFYEQYF; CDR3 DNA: TGTGCCAGCAGCTTGGGACAGGGCTTCTACGAGCAGTACTTC
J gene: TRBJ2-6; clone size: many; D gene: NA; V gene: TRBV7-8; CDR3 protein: CASSLVFGWSSGANVLTF; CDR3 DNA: TGTGCCAGCAGCTTAGTGTTCGGTTGGAGCTCTGGGGCCAACGTCCTGACTTTC
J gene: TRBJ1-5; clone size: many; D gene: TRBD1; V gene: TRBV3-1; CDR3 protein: CASSPGTGYQPQHF; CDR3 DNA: TGTGCCAGCAGCCCCGGGACAGGGTATCAGCCCCAGCATTTT
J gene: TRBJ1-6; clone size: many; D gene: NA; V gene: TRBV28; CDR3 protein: CASSPDIGAPLHF; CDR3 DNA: TGTGCCAGCAGTCCGGACATCGGGGCACCCCTCCACTTT
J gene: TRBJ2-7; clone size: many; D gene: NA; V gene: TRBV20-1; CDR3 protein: CSASRDGTVEQYF; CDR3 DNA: TGCAGTGCTTCCCGGGACGGAACTGTCGAGCAGTACTTC
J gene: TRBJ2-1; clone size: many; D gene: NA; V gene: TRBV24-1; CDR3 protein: CATSDRPDEQFF; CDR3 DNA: TGTGCCACCAGTGATCGACCAGATGAGCAGTTCTTC
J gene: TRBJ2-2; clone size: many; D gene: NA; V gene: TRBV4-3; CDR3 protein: CASSQDVDTVTGELFF; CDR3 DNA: TGCGCCAGCAGCCAAGATGTGGACACTGTCACCGGGGAGCTGTTTTTT
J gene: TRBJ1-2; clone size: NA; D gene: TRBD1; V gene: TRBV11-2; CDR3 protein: CASSGQGYGYTF; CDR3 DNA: TGTGCCAGCAGCGGACAGGGCTATGGCTACACCTTC
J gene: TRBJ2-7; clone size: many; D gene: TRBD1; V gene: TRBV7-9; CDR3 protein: CASSSRGTGSYEQYF; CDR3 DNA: TGTGCCAGCAGCTCCCGGGGGACAGGCTCCTACGAGCAGTACTTC
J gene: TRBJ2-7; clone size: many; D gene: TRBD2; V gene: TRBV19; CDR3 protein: CASRRTSGAYEQYF; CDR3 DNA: TGTGCCAGTAGACGGACTAGCGGGGCCTACGAGCAGTACTTC
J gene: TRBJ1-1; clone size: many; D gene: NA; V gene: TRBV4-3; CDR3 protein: CASSQDRRDGGVNTEAFF; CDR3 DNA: TGCGCCAGCAGCCAAGATCGGCGGGACGGAGGAGTAAACACTGAAGCTTTCTTT
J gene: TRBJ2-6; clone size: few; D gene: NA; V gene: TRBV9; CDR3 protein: CASSVRQEYSGANVLTF; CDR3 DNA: TGTGCCAGCAGCGTCAGACAGGAGTACTCTGGGGCCAACGTCCTGACTTTC
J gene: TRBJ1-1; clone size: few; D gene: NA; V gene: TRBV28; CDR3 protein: CASSPAGREAFF; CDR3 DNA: TGTGCCAGCAGCCCGGCGGGCAGAGAAGCTTTCTTT